A single sample is the source of the 32 T cell receptor beta chains below, sequenced in a study of cytomegalovirus exposure and HLA in healthy donors. 13 Jbeta primers and 60 Vbeta primers were used for the PCR. Data came from immunoSEQ multiplex PCR; TCRdb stores just in-frame clones and leaves some out. The profile covers about 190,000 clones, with almost 80% appearing a single time and approximately 1.5% taken by the ten largest. Sequencing was carried out using PBMCs. The receptors stem from a woman aged 18-29 years in good health and CMV-seronegative.

The gene calls are TRBV6-1 and TRBJ1-5; the D gene is possibly TRBD1 (5 bases). The ends were cut back, 1 base at V and 5 bases at J, with 6 bases in the middle. This CDR3 spans 13 amino acids. Germline V gene sequence: CDR1 MNHNS, CDR2 SASEGT. CDR3 loop: CASSEEGHQPQHF. CDR3 sequence (DNA): TGTGCCAGCAGTGAAGAGGGGCATCAGCCCCAGCATTTT.

The chain has TRBV28 and TRBJ2-7; 7 nucleotides line up with TRBD1. Trimming cost V 7 bases and J 6 bases; bases outside gene matches: 18. CDR1 is MDHEN and CDR2 is SYDVKM in the germline V gene. CDR3 length: 16 amino acids. CDR3 sequence reads: CASTQVGRTGPGEQYF. The CDR3 bases are TGTGCCAGCACCCAAGTGGGCCGGACAGGTCCTGGCGAGCAGTACTTC. Variable domain in full (rest from reference TRBV28 and TRBJ2-7): DVKVTQSSRYLVKRTGEKVFLECVQDMDHENMFWYRQDPGLGLRLIYFSYDVKMKEKGDIPEGYSVSREKKERFSLILESASTNQTSMYLCASTQVGRTGPGEQYFGPGTRLTVT.

The genes are TRBV21-1 and TRBJ1-1. TRBV21-1 is an annotated pseudogene. The CDR3 contains 13 residues. CDR3 in DNA: TGTGCCAGCAGCAACTGGGGGGGAGCTGAAGCTTTCTTT. It specifies CASSNWGGAEAFF.

This clone appeared a few times. This chain joins TRBV10-3 and TRBJ2-1; D remains unclear. V was shortened by 4 bases and J by 8 bases, with 21 bases between the two germline ends. Looked up from germline, CDR1 is ENHRY and CDR2 is SYGVKD. The CDR3 runs 16 residues. As DNA, the CDR3 is TGTGCCATCAGTGGTGTGGCGTTATCTAGTTTAGATGAGCAGTTCTTC. This encodes CAISGVALSSLDEQFF.

The gene calls are TRBV9 and TRBJ2-7, with 9 bases that match TRBD2. Germline values: CDR1 SGDLS, CDR2 YYNGEE. This CDR3 spans 17 amino acids. The V and J ends lost 2 bases and 0 bases, in that order; junction bases with no gene match: 9. The CDR3 reads CASSVGPSGASSYEQYF. The CDR3 DNA reads as TGTGCCAGCAGCGTGGGTCCTAGCGGGGCAAGCTCCTACGAGCAGTACTTC.

The V call is TRBV9, the J call TRBJ2-1; 13 bases align to TRBD2. The V and J ends lost 0 bases and 0 bases, in that order; junction bases with no gene match: 0. Germline CDR1 reads SGDLS; CDR2 reads YYNGEE. The CDR3 contains 17 residues. CDR3 sequence: CASSVGTSGSSYNEQFF. CDR3 DNA sequence: TGTGCCAGCAGCGTAGGGACTAGCGGGAGCTCCTACAATGAGCAGTTCTTC.

The rearrangement joins TRBV19 to TRBJ2-3; perhaps TRBD1 as D (6 bases). The CDR3 has 14 residues. Germline lookup yields CDR1 LNHDA and CDR2 SQIVND (reference sequence). V lost 2 bases and J 2 bases, leaving 8 bases between the germline ends. The CDR3, as DNA: TGTGCCAGTAGTATACGGACAGTCACAGATACGCAGTATTTT. Amino acid sequence: CASSIRTVTDTQYF.

In DNA, the CDR3 is TGTGCCAGCAGTGAATGGGGACAGGAAGCTTTCTTT. Residues: CASSEWGQEAFF. This rearrangement joins TRBV25-1 to TRBJ1-1; 7 bases map to TRBD1. CDR1 and CDR2 from the germline V gene are MGHDK and SYGVNS. CDR3 length: 12 residues. V dropped 1 base and J dropped 8; count of bases not matched to a gene: 1.

The V call is TRBV27, the J call TRBJ1-6; 7 bases fit TRBD1. Germline assignment: CDR1 MNHEY and CDR2 SMNVEV (reference sequence). This CDR3 region has 14 residues. The ends lost 5 bases at V and 7 bases at J; junction bases unmatched: 5. In DNA form, the CDR3 reads TGTGCCAGCAGTCGGTCAGGGGGGAATTCACCCCTCCACTTT. This sequence encodes CASSRSGGNSPLHF.

This clone was picked up a small number of times. The rearrangement uses TRBV11-2 and TRBJ2-5, with D tentatively TRBD1 (5 bases). CDR1 SGHAT and CDR2 FQNNGV come from the germline V gene. V lost 4 bases to trimming and J lost 1 base, with 10 bases between them. This CDR3 spans 14 amino acids. The CDR3 here is CASSWGPFQETQYF. In nucleotides, the CDR3 is TGTGCCAGCAGCTGGGGCCCATTCCAAGAGACCCAGTACTTC.

The chain employs TRBV18 and TRBJ1-2, with 7 bases that match TRBD1. The length of the CDR3 is 14 residues. The junction had 9 bases not matched to a gene; V was cut back by 5 bases and J by 6 bases. In germline, CDR1 is KGHSH, CDR2 LQKENI. The CDR3 region has the DNA TGTGCCAGCTCAGCGGACAGGAGGGTGGATGGCTACACCTTC. It translates to CASSADRRVDGYTF. Full variable domain (missing parts from reference TRBV18 and TRBJ1-2): NAGVMQNPRHLVRRRGQEARLRCSPMKGHSHVYWYRQLPEEGLKFMVYLQKENIIDESGMPKERFSAEFPKEGPSILRIQQVVRGDSAAYFCASSADRRVDGYTFGSGTRLTVV.

This rearrangement joins TRBV9 to TRBJ2-5, with 10 nucleotides matching TRBD2. The CDR3 has 19 amino acids. Germline V CDR1 and CDR2: SGDLS, YYNGEE. V shed 0 bases, J shed 1 base, and the junction held 12 bases outside the gene matches. The CDR3 DNA is TGTGCCAGCAGCGTAGGTAGCGGGGGGTCCCCAACCTCCCAAGAGACCCAGTACTTC. Amino acids: CASSVGSGGSPTSQETQYF.

The chain carries TRBV5-4 and TRBJ1-5, with D uncertain. This CDR3 spans 13 amino acids. V lost 3 bases and J lost 0, with 4 bases in between. Germline CDR1 SGHNT, CDR2 YYREEE (reference sequence). The CDR3 protein is CASSSNSNQPQHF. The DNA for the CDR3 is TGTGCCAGCAGCTCCAATAGCAATCAGCCCCAGCATTTT.

This chain uses TRBV7-9 with TRBJ2-1; D is ambiguous. CDR3 size: 13 residues. Trimming removed 5 bases from V and 3 bases from J, with 8 bases in between. Germline V gives CDR1 SEHNR, CDR2 FQNEAQ (reference sequence). The CDR3 DNA follows: TGTGCCAGCAGCCCCCCCCTCTACAATGAGCAGTTCTTC. Translated: CASSPPLYNEQFF.

The chain has TRBV6-5 and TRBJ2-5; 11 nucleotides agree with TRBD1. The better agreement between TRBJ2-7 and the DNA end casts doubt on the J call. This CDR3 comprises 14 residues. Looked up from germline, CDR1 is MNHEY and CDR2 is SVGAGI. Here the CDR3 DNA reads TGTGCCAGCAGTTATGGACAGGGGGCCGACGAGCAGTACTTC. Translation gives CASSYGQGADEQYF.

This chain connects TRBV6-6 to TRBJ1-5; D unclear. V lost 2 bases, J lost 3 bases, and 5 bases lay in between. CDR3 length: 13 amino acids. Germline assignment: CDR1 MNHNY and CDR2 SVGAGI (reference sequence). The CDR3 region is CASSYELNQPQHF. Written as DNA, the CDR3 is TGTGCCAGCAGTTACGAGCTCAATCAGCCCCAGCATTTT.

This clone showed up just a few times. The chain links TRBV18 to TRBJ1-1; D unresolved. Trimming pared 6 bases from V and 10 bases from J, leaving 15 bases between. The CDR3 covers 12 residues. In germline, CDR1 is KGHSH, CDR2 LQKENI. This CDR3 reads CASSLSPVTAFF. CDR3 DNA sequence: TGTGCCAGCTCTCTCAGTCCCGTCACAGCTTTCTTT.

The V gene is TRBV29-1, the J gene TRBJ1-1, with D unclear. With 7 bases removed from V and 0 bases from J, the gap between germline ends came to 6 bases. Per the germline V gene, CDR1 is SQVTM and CDR2 is ANQGSEA. The CDR3 consists of 11 residues. The chain's CDR3 is CSGSMNTEAFF. As DNA, the CDR3 is TGCAGCGGTTCCATGAACACTGAAGCTTTCTTT. The complete variable domain, with remaining parts taken from reference TRBV29-1 and TRBJ1-1, reads SAVISQKPSRDICQRGTSLTIQCQVDSQVTMMFWYRQQPGQSLTLIATANQGSEATYESGFVIDKFPISRPNLTFSTLTVSNMSPEDSSIYLCSGSMNTEAFFGQGTRLTVV.

This clone came up once. The chain is built from TRBV5-8 and TRBJ2-5, with 10 bases lining up with TRBD1. Unmatched junction bases numbered 1, after V lost 3 bases and J lost 5 bases. The CDR3 sequence is 13 residues long. Germline V CDR1 and CDR2: SGHTS, YDEGEE. The CDR3 sequence is CASSWGQGETQYF. Written as DNA, the CDR3 is TGTGCCAGCAGCTGGGGACAGGGGGAGACCCAGTACTTC.

The chain has TRBV6-1 and TRBJ1-1; no clear D. Trimming shortened V by 4 bases and J by 1 base, and 4 bases separated the two germline ends. The CDR3 has 12 amino acids. Germline lookup yields CDR1 MNHNS and CDR2 SASEGT. The CDR3 nucleotides are TGTGCCAGCAGTGCAGGGAACACTGAAGCTTTCTTT. Translation gives CASSAGNTEAFF.

The chain is built from TRBV9 and TRBJ2-1; D is ambiguous. CDR3 length equals 13 residues. Per the germline V gene, CDR1 is SGDLS and CDR2 is YYNGEE. V lost 0 bases, J lost 9 bases, and 10 bases lay in between. The CDR3 DNA reads as TGTGCCAGCAGCGTAGCATTAGCAGCTGAGCAGTTCTTC. Translating it yields CASSVALAAEQFF. The variable domain in full, completed from reference TRBV9 and TRBJ2-1, reads DSGVTQTPKHLITATGQRVTLRCSPRSGDLSVYWYQQSLDQGLQFLIQYYNGEERAKGNILERFSAQQFPDLHSELNLSSLELGDSALYFCASSVALAAEQFFGPGTRLTVL.

This clone was seen a handful of times. The chain's CDR3 is CASSQDRGEQYF. CDR3 in DNA: TGCGCCAGCAGCCAAGATCGGGGCGAGCAGTACTTC. The rearrangement uses TRBV4-3 and TRBJ2-7; D is perhaps TRBD2 (5 bases). V was shortened by 0 bases and J by 6 bases, with 6 bases between the two germline ends. Germline V gene data show CDR1 as LGHNA and CDR2 as YSLEER. This CDR3 is 12 amino acids long.

The chain employs TRBV11-3 and TRBJ2-1, with D possibly being TRBD2 (6 bases). The germline gives CDR1 SGHNT, CDR2 YENEEA. CDR3 size: 15 residues. V dropped 0 bases and J dropped 4 bases, with 10 bases sitting between them. The CDR3 nucleotides are TGTGCCAGCAGCTTAGAGGCTAGCGCGTACAATGAGCAGTTCTTC. This gives the protein CASSLEASAYNEQFF.

V usage is TRBV28 and J usage is TRBJ2-7, with D uncertain. V lost 4 bases and J lost 5, with 12 bases in between. CDR3 length: 13 amino acids. CDR1 MDHEN and CDR2 SYDVKM come from the germline V gene. The CDR3 bases are TGTGCCAGCAGTTCGGTAGGAGTGGACGAGCAGTACTTC. Translating it yields CASSSVGVDEQYF.

This clone was observed a few times. The V and J genes are TRBV11-2 and TRBJ1-1; tentative D call: TRBD1 (5 bases). CDR1 is SGHAT and CDR2 is FQNNGV in the germline V gene. There are 16 residues in the CDR3. V shed 1 base and J shed 1 base, with 13 bases lying between them. CDR3 amino acids: CASSLGFRGRNTEAFF. The CDR3 DNA is TGTGCCAGCAGCTTAGGTTTTCGGGGGAGGAACACTGAAGCTTTCTTT.

V gene TRBV19 combines with J gene TRBJ2-2; D unclear. The CDR3 covers 14 residues. V was shortened by 6 bases and J by 0 bases, with 8 bases between the two germline ends. The germline gives CDR1 LNHDA, CDR2 SQIVND (reference sequence). For the CDR3, the DNA is TGTGCCAGTAGAGGAGAAGCGAACACCGGGGAGCTGTTTTTT. Its protein is CASRGEANTGELFF.

This clone was observed a handful of times. The rearrangement links TRBV29-1 to TRBJ2-5; D is unresolved. With the DNA end fitting TRBJ2-7 better, the J assignment may be wrong. Germline V gene sequence: CDR1 SQVTM, CDR2 ANQGSEA. The CDR3 consists of 15 residues. The CDR3 sequence is CSVSPAGRSSYEQYF. CDR3 DNA sequence: TGCAGCGTTAGTCCGGCAGGCCGCAGCTCCTACGAGCAGTACTTC.

The chain recombines TRBV23-1 with TRBJ2-2; no clear D. TRBV23-1 is annotated as an ORF whose role is uncertain. V was cut by 2 bases and J by 6 bases, with 7 bases left in between. This CDR3 has 13 residues. The CDR3 DNA is TGCGCCAGCAGTCAACGTGCGGCCGGGGAGCTGTTTTTT. This gives the protein CASSQRAAGELFF.

The chain uses TRBV29-1 and TRBJ1-2; a possible D gene is TRBD1 (6 bases). V was trimmed by 0 bases and J by 7 bases, leaving 12 bases between them. CDR1 SQVTM and CDR2 ANQGSEA come from the germline V gene. This CDR3 has 13 residues. In DNA, the CDR3 is TGCAGCGTTGAAGAGAGAAGGGGGAGTGGCTACACCTTC. Amino acids: CSVEERRGSGYTF.

The V gene is TRBV7-9, the J gene TRBJ1-2, with a possible D match to TRBD1 (5 bases). The CDR3 has 14 amino acids. Trimming removed 5 bases from V and 6 bases from J, with 16 bases in between. CDR1 is SEHNR, CDR2 FQNEAQ, per germline (reference sequence). Here the CDR3 reads CASSPGGGTHGYTF. The CDR3 DNA reads TGTGCCAGCAGCCCCGGGGGGGGGACTCATGGCTACACCTTC.

The chain is built from TRBV5-1 and TRBJ2-5; 7 bases fit TRBD2. The germline CDR1 and CDR2 sequences are SGHRS and YFSETQ. The J segment lost 4 bases and the V segment lost 4 bases, leaving 4 bases of the junction unmatched. The CDR3 runs 13 residues. In DNA form, the CDR3 reads TGCGCCAGCAGCGGGGGGGGTGGAGAGACCCAGTACTTC. Protein product: CASSGGGGETQYF.

V usage is TRBV2 and J usage is TRBJ1-2; no firm D call. The ends were cut back, 1 base at V and 4 bases at J, with 10 bases in the middle. The CDR3 contains 14 residues. Germline loops: CDR1 SNHLY, CDR2 FYNNEI. The CDR3 loop reads CASSEETKGYGYTF. The CDR3 bases are TGTGCCAGCAGTGAAGAAACTAAAGGCTATGGCTACACCTTC.